This TCR beta chain was captured in a study of neurological immune-mediated disorders. Findings and caveats of the study: The multiple sclerosis repertoire cluster had no clinical or MRI correlate.

Remarks on this clonotype: Its antigen is currently unknown.

The CDR3 is 14 residues long. CDR1 is SGHKS, CDR2 YYEKEE, per germline (reference sequence). V was trimmed by 4 bases and J by 4 bases, leaving 13 bases between them. A 10-nucleotide random UMI tagged transcripts in template-switch 5'RACE cDNA synthesis. Sequencing of 15-18 subjects in each run yielded over 190 million TCR-beta sequences. TCRdb reprocessed the 5' RACE reads via MiXCR and lists one record per CDR3 protein. This table holds some 57,000 distinct CDR3 sequences, under 5.5% found once. The origin of this receptor is a woman in her forties or fifties with multiple sclerosis. The chain joins TRBV5-5 to TRBJ2-3; D is unclear. The sample taken for sequencing was PBMCs. This CDR3 is CASSTTIGSDTQYF. In nucleotides, the CDR3 is TGTGCCAGCAGCACTACGATTGGGTCAGATACGCAGTATTTT.